These 24 T cell receptor beta chains were sequenced from one sample in a study of OX40 agonist ivuxolimab in advanced cancers. Some clones are missing from TCRdb's copy, which holds only in-frame ones; the method was immunoSEQ multiplex PCR. The sample includes about 82,000 clones, 80% to 95% of them seen just once. This sample comprised CD4+ or CD8+ T cells sorted from blood, obtained in a trial of the OX40 agonist ivuxolimab. The receptor source for this set is an adult with an advanced solid tumor such as melanoma, head and neck, liver or kidney cancer.

V is TRBV2 and J is TRBJ1-4; D gene ambiguous. The CDR3 is 10 residues long. V gave up 6 bases and J gave up 11 bases, with 7 bases separating them. CDR1 is SNHLY and CDR2 is FYNNEI in the germline V gene. CDR3 sequence: CASRSEKLFF. Here the CDR3 DNA reads TGTGCCAGCAGGTCGGAGAAACTGTTTTTT.

The chain carries TRBV28 and TRBJ2-7; 10 bases fit TRBD1. V shed 6 bases, J shed 3 bases, and the junction held 8 bases outside the gene matches. Germline CDR1 reads MDHEN; CDR2 reads SYDVKM. This CDR3 is built from 15 residues. The CDR3 here is CASRMDRGGYYEQYF. DNA for the CDR3: TGTGCCAGCAGGATGGACAGGGGGGGATACTACGAGCAGTACTTC.

The chain joins TRBV5-1 to TRBJ1-1; 8 bases agree with TRBD1. The CDR3 contains 15 residues. Germline loops: CDR1 SGHRS, CDR2 YFSETQ. The J segment lost 3 bases and the V segment lost 0 bases, leaving 4 bases of the junction unmatched. The CDR3 DNA reads TGCGCCAGCAGCTTGGCCCCACAGGGGGACACTGAAGCTTTCTTT. Its translation: CASSLAPQGDTEAFF.

The gene calls are TRBV9 and TRBJ1-2, with D tentatively TRBD1 (5 bases). The CDR3 is 14 amino acids. V was pared by 4 bases and J by 3 bases, with 13 bases between. The germline CDR1 and CDR2 sequences are SGDLS and YYNGEE. CDR3 sequence reads: CASSPRFRDYGYTF. Written as DNA, the CDR3 is TGTGCCAGCAGCCCCCGGTTCAGGGACTATGGCTACACCTTC.

This clone was observed a single time. An end of the junction does not agree with germline; a read error may underlie this. The genes are TRBV11-3 and TRBJ2-1; TRBD2 might be the D (6 bases). This CDR3 region has 19 residues. Per the germline V gene, CDR1 is SGHNT and CDR2 is YENEEA. The CDR3 region has the DNA TGTGCCAGCACCTTACTCGCGGGGCCTACAATGACCACGGTGAATGAGCAGTTCTTC. It translates to CASTLLAGPTMTTVNEQFF.

With respect to this clone: At the DNA level, this CDR3 is encoded by other sequences in the same sample as well. CDR3 DNA: TGTGCCTGGACTCGTGGGCAGCCCCCGGGGACCCAGTACTTC. Its translation: CAWTRGQPPGTQYF. The chain recombines TRBV30 with TRBJ2-5; D gene uncertain. Germline V gene data show CDR1 as GTSNPN and CDR2 as SVGIG (reference sequence). The ends were cut back, 4 bases at V and 7 bases at J, with 19 bases in the middle. The CDR3 covers 14 residues. Full variable domain (remainder filled in from reference TRBV30 and TRBJ2-5): SQTIHQWPATLVQPVGSPLSLECTVEGTSNPNLYWYRQAAGRGLQLLFYSVGIGQISSEVPQNLSASRPQDRQFILSSKKLLLSDSGFYLCAWTRGQPPGTQYFGPGTRLLVL.

V usage is TRBV28 and J usage is TRBJ2-3; the match to TRBD2 covers 11 bases. Losses at the gene ends were 6 bases for V and 0 bases for J; bases not matched to a gene: 2. CDR1 MDHEN and CDR2 SYDVKM come from the germline V gene. The CDR3 is 15 residues long. The CDR3 DNA follows: TGTGCCAGCAGGGGGACTAGCGGCAGCACAGATACGCAGTATTTT. It codes for CASRGTSGSTDTQYF.

V gene TRBV4-1 combines with J gene TRBJ2-7, with TRBD1 matching 10 bases. Germline CDR1 is MGHRA and CDR2 is YSYEKL. The CDR3 covers 16 residues. V gave up 2 bases and J gave up 1 base; unmatched junction bases: 5. CDR3 amino acids: CASSQTGTGVSYEQYF. DNA of the CDR3: TGCGCCAGCAGCCAAACCGGGACAGGGGTGTCCTACGAGCAGTACTTC.

The gene calls are TRBV27 and TRBJ2-7; weak D call: TRBD1 (5 bases). Trimming pared 5 bases from V and 4 bases from J, leaving 15 bases between. CDR1 and CDR2 (germline): MNHEY, SMNVEV (reference sequence). This CDR3 is 14 amino acids long. The CDR3 spells CASSPQGAVYEQYF. As DNA, the CDR3 is TGTGCCAGCAGTCCCCAAGGGGCAGTATACGAGCAGTACTTC.

The chain is built from TRBV9 and TRBJ2-6; D call uncertain. V was trimmed by 3 bases and J by 0 bases, leaving 10 bases between them. Germline CDR1 and CDR2: SGDLS and YYNGEE. The CDR3 runs 16 residues. CDR3 nucleotide sequence: TGTGCCAGCAGCGCCCAAGACTTCTCTGGGGCCAACGTCCTGACTTTC. As protein: CASSAQDFSGANVLTF.

The V gene is TRBV11-3, the J gene TRBJ2-7; 7 bases are a match to TRBD1. The CDR3 runs to 15 residues. V lost 1 base, J lost 1 base, and 4 bases stayed unmatched. Germline-derived CDR1 and CDR2 are SGHNT and YENEEA. The CDR3 DNA reads TGTGCCAGCAGCTTAGCGGGACAGAGTTCCTACGAGCAGTACTTC. Its protein is CASSLAGQSSYEQYF.

The gene calls are TRBV19 and TRBJ2-7, with TRBD1 identical over 9 bases. V was clipped by 5 bases and J by 1 base; unmatched bases: 3. Germline CDR1 is LNHDA and CDR2 is SQIVND (reference sequence). The CDR3 has 14 residues. DNA of the CDR3: TGTGCCAGTAGTGAGACAGGGGGTTCCTACGAGCAGTACTTC. This encodes CASSETGGSYEQYF.

The gene calls are TRBV19 and TRBJ2-7; D ambiguous. Germline V gives CDR1 LNHDA, CDR2 SQIVND (reference sequence). The CDR3 has 11 residues. V shed 8 bases and J shed 5 bases, with 10 bases lying between them. The CDR3 region has the DNA TGTGCCAGTGGCATGGTAGACGAGCAGTACTTC. Protein product: CASGMVDEQYF.

A note on this clone: One end of the junction fails to match germline, which may point to a read error. V is TRBV18 and J is TRBJ1-2; D unresolved. The CDR3 has 14 residues. Germline V lookup: CDR1 KGHSH, CDR2 LQKENI. The CDR3 sequence: CASSPPGRNYDYTF. CDR3 nucleotides: TGTGCCAGCTCACCGCCTGGACGGAACTATGACTACACCTTC.

This chain links TRBV6-1 with TRBJ2-7, with 8 bases fitting TRBD2. The CDR3 is 15 residues long. Germline assignment: CDR1 MNHNS and CDR2 SASEGT. The J segment lost 6 bases and the V segment lost 1 base, leaving 8 bases of the junction unmatched. CDR3 in amino acids: CASSEVQAGVVEQYF. CDR3 sequence (DNA): TGTGCCAGCAGTGAAGTCCAAGCGGGGGTGGTCGAGCAGTACTTC.

CDR3 region: CASSLGGSRTQHF. CDR3 in DNA: TGTGCCAGCAGCTTAGGAGGGAGTCGGACCCAGCATTTT. The chain joins TRBV7-2 to TRBJ1-5; D unresolved. This CDR3 contains 13 residues. Germline CDR1 SGHTA, CDR2 FQGNSA. V was cut by 1 base and J by 11 bases, with 12 bases left in between. The whole variable domain, filled in from reference TRBV7-2 and TRBJ1-5, reads GAGVSQSPSNKVTEKGKDVELRCDPISGHTALYWYRQSLGQGLEFLIYFQGNSAPDKSGLPSDRFSAERTGGSVSTLTIQRTQQEDSAVYLCASSLGGSRTQHFGDGTRLSIL.

As regards this clone: The junction does not match germline at one end; this may be a read error. The V call is TRBV5-4, the J call TRBJ2-1; 9 bases agree with TRBD1. The CDR3 extends over 12 amino acids. Looked up from germline, CDR1 is SGHNT and CDR2 is YYREEE (reference sequence). CDR3 loop: CASSPLRGDRVF. CDR3 DNA sequence: TGTGCCAGCAGCCCCCTACGGGGGGACAGGGTCTTC. Full variable domain (outside the CDR3, taken from reference TRBV5-4 and TRBJ2-1): ETGVTQSPTHLIKTRGQQVTLRCSSQSGHNTVSWYQQALGQGPQFIFQYYREEENGRGNFPPRFSGLQFPNYSSELNVNALELDDSALYLCASSPLRGDRVFGPGTRLTVL.

The chain employs TRBV6-6 and TRBJ2-2; weak D call: TRBD1 (6 bases). CDR1 is MNHNY and CDR2 is SVGAGI in the germline V gene (reference sequence). The germline V and J ends were trimmed by 6 bases and 7 bases, with 15 bases remaining between them. This CDR3 contains 14 residues. The CDR3 spells CASSSRTVGGELFF. The CDR3 DNA reads TGTGCCAGCAGCAGCCGGACAGTTGGCGGGGAGCTGTTTTTT.

J is TRBJ2-3 and V is TRBV2, with D unclear. Deletions cut 5 bases from V and 1 base from J, with 7 bases between. The V gene's germline CDR1 is SNHLY and CDR2 FYNNEI. This CDR3 is built from 13 residues. As DNA, the CDR3 is TGTGCCAGCAGTAAAACAGGCACAGATACGCAGTATTTT. Amino acid sequence: CASSKTGTDTQYF.

The rearrangement joins TRBV29-1 to TRBJ2-1; no clear D gene. Germline V gene sequence: CDR1 SQVTM, CDR2 ANQGSEA. V was clipped by 6 bases and J by 1 base, with 13 bases between them. There are 14 residues in the CDR3. DNA of the CDR3: TGCAGCGTCTACCAGGAAACATCCTACAATGAGCAGTTCTTC. It is translated as CSVYQETSYNEQFF.

This chain uses TRBV5-4 with TRBJ2-7; D is undetermined. Germline CDR1 and CDR2: SGHNT and YYREEE (reference sequence). The CDR3 is 13 amino acids. V dropped 0 bases and J dropped 6 bases, with 10 bases sitting between them. The CDR3: CASSLERQAEQYF. The DNA for the CDR3 is TGTGCCAGCAGCTTGGAAAGGCAGGCCGAGCAGTACTTC.

The DNA for the CDR3 is TGCGCCAGCAGCCTGCTAGCGGGCCTCTCCTACAATGAGCAGTTCTTC. This codes for CASSLLAGLSYNEQFF. The chain links TRBV4-1 to TRBJ2-1, with 8 bases identical to TRBD2. Germline V CDR1 and CDR2: MGHRA, YSYEKL. Losses at the gene ends were 4 bases for V and 0 bases for J; bases not matched to a gene: 5. This CDR3 is 16 amino acids long.

This chain joins TRBV7-6 and TRBJ1-2; D perhaps matches TRBD1 (6 bases). Trimming shortened V by 0 bases and J by 1 base, and 9 bases separated the two germline ends. The CDR3 loop spans 15 amino acids. Germline-derived CDR1 and CDR2 are SGHVS and FNYEAQ. CDR3 amino acids: CASSLAPDSNYGYTF. CDR3 in DNA: TGTGCCAGCAGCTTAGCTCCGGACAGTAACTATGGCTACACCTTC. Looking up the rest from reference TRBV7-6 and TRBJ1-2 gives the full variable domain: GAGVSQSPRYKVTKRGQDVALRCDPISGHVSLYWYRQALGQGPEFLTYFNYEAQQDKSGLPNDRFSAERPEGSISTLTIQRTEQRDSAMYRCASSLAPDSNYGYTFGSGTRLTVV.

The chain links TRBV6-5 to TRBJ2-5; possible D gene TRBD1, 6 bases. The ends were cut back, 4 bases at V and 1 base at J, with 13 bases in the middle. The CDR3 totals 15 residues. Germline loops: CDR1 MNHEY, CDR2 SVGAGI. The CDR3 loop reads CASSSTWTVQETQYF. Written as DNA, the CDR3 is TGTGCCAGCAGTTCGACCTGGACAGTCCAAGAGACCCAGTACTTC.